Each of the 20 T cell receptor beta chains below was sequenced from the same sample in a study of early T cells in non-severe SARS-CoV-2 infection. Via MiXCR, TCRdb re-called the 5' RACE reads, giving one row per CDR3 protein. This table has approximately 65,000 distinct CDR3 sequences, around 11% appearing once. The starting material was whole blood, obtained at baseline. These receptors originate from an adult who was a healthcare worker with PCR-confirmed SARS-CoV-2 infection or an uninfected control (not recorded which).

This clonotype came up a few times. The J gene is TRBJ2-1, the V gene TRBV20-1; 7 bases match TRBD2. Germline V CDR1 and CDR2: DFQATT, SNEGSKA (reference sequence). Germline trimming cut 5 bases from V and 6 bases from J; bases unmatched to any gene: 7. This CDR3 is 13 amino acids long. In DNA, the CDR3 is TGCAGTGCTCTGGCGGGGACTACCAATGAGCAGTTCTTC. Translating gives CSALAGTTNEQFF.

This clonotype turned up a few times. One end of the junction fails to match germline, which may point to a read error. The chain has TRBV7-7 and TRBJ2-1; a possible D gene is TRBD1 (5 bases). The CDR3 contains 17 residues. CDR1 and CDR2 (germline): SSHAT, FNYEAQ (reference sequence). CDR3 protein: CASSPSWGPSPWNEQFF. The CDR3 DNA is TGTGCTAGCAGCCCTTCTTGGGGCCCCTCCCCATGGAATGAGCAGTTCTTC. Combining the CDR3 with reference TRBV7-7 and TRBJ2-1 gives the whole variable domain GAGVSQSPRYKVTKRGQDVTLRCDPISSHATLYWYQQALGQGPEFLTYFNYEAQPDKSGLPSDRFSAERPEGSISTLTIQRTEQRDSAMYRCASSPSWGPSPWNEQFFGPGTRLTVL.

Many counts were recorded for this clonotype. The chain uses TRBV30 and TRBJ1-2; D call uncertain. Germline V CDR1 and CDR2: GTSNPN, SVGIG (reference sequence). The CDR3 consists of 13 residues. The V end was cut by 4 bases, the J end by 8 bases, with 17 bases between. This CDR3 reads CAWKSFRVGGYTF. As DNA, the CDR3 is TGTGCCTGGAAGAGCTTTCGGGTCGGCGGCTACACCTTC.

The CDR3 is CASSQDVRGWYEQYF. CDR3 DNA sequence: TGTGCCAGCAGCCAAGATGTCAGGGGATGGTACGAGCAGTACTTC. V is TRBV14 and J is TRBJ2-7; D may be TRBD1 (6 bases). This CDR3 comprises 15 residues. V was pared by 0 bases and J by 4 bases, with 13 bases between. The germline CDR1 and CDR2 sequences are SGHDN and FVKESK.

CDR3 amino acids: CASSSVGGYEQYF. The CDR3 region has the DNA TGTGCCAGCAGCTCGGTCGGGGGCTACGAGCAGTACTTC. This chain links TRBV13 with TRBJ2-7, with D maybe TRBD2 (6 bases). The CDR3 spans 13 residues. Trimming shortened V by 4 bases and J by 3 bases, and 10 bases separated the two germline ends. Germline-derived CDR1 and CDR2 are PRHDT and FYEKMQ (reference sequence).

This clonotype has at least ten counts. The CDR3 region has the DNA TGTGCCAGCAGCTTAGGCCCGGGGCTAGCGGTTCAAGAGACCCAGTACTTC. Protein sequence: CASSLGPGLAVQETQYF. This chain joins TRBV7-2 and TRBJ2-5, with 7 bases lining up with TRBD2. The CDR3 covers 17 residues. The germline gives CDR1 SGHTA, CDR2 FQGNSA. V lost 1 base, J lost 2 bases, and 10 bases stayed unmatched.

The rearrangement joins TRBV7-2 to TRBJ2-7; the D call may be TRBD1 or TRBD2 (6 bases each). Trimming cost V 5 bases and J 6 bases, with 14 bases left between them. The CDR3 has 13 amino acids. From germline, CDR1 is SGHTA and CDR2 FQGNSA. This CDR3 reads CASSRPGAAEQYF. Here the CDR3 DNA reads TGTGCCAGCAGCCGACCGGGGGCCGCCGAGCAGTACTTC.

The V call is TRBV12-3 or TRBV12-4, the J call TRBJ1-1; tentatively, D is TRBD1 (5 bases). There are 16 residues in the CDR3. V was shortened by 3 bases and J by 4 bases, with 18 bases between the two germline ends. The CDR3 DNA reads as TGTGCCAGCAGTTTCGGGGGACGACCCCTGAGCACTGAAGCTTTCTTT. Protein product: CASSFGGRPLSTEAFF.

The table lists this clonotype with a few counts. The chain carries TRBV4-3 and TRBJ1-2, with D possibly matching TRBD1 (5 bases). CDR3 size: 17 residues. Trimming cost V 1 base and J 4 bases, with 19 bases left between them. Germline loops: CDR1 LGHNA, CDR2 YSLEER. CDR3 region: CASSQGHFDSDIYGYTF. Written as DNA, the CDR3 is TGCGCCAGCAGCCAAGGCCACTTCGACAGTGATATCTATGGCTACACCTTC.

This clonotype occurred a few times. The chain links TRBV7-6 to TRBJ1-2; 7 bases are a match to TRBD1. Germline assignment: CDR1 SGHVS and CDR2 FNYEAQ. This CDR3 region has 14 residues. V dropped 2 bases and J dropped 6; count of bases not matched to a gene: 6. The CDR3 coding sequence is TGTGCCAGCAGCTTAACCCGACAGGGCGATGGCTACACCTTC. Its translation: CASSLTRQGDGYTF.

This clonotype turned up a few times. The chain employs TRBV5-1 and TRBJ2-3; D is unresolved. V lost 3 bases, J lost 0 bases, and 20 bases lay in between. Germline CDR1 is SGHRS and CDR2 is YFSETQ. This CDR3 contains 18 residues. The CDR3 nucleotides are TGCGCCAGCAGCTCCTTCCTGGCCGGCGACTCTAGCACAGATACGCAGTATTTT. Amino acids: CASSSFLAGDSSTDTQYF.

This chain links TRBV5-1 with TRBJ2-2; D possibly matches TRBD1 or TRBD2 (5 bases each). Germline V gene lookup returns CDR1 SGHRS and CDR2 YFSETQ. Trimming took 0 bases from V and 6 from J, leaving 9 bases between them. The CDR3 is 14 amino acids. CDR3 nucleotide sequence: TGCGCCAGCAGCTTGGCGGGGCCCCCCGGGGAGCTGTTTTTT. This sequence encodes CASSLAGPPGELFF.

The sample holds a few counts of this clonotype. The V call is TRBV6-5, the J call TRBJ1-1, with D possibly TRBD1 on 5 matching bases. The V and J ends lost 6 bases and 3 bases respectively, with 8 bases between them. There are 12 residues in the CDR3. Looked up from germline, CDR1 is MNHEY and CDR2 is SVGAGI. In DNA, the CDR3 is TGTGCCAGCAGCCCAGGGTACACTGAAGCTTTCTTT. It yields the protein CASSPGYTEAFF.

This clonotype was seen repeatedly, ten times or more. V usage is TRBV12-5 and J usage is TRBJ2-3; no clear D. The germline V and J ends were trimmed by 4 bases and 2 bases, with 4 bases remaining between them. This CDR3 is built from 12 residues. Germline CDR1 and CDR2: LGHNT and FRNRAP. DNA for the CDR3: TGTGCTAGTGGTTGGAACACAGATACGCAGTATTTT. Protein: CASGWNTDTQYF.

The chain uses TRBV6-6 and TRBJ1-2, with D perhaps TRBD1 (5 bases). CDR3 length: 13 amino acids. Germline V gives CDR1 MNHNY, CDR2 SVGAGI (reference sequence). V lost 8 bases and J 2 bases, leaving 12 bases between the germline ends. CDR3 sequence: CASLQAINYGYTF. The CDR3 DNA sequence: TGTGCCAGCCTACAGGCTATCAACTATGGCTACACCTTC.

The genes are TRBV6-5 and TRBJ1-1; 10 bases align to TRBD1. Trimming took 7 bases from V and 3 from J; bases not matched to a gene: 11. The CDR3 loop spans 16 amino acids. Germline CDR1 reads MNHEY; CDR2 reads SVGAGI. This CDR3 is CASKGQGGRADTEAFF. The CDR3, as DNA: TGTGCCAGCAAAGGACAGGGGGGGAGAGCGGACACTGAAGCTTTCTTT.

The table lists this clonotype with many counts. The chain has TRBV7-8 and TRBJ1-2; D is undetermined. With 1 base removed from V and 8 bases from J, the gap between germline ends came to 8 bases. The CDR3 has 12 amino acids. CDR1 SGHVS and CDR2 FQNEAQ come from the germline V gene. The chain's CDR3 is CASSLEVWGYTF. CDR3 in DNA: TGTGCCAGCAGCTTAGAAGTTTGGGGCTACACCTTC.

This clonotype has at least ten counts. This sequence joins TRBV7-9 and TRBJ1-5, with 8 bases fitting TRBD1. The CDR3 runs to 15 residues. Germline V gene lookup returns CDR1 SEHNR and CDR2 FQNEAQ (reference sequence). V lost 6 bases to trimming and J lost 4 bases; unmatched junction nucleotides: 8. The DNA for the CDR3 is TGTGCCAGCAGTTCAGGGGGCGGCATTAATCAGCCCCAGCATTTT. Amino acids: CASSSGGGINQPQHF.

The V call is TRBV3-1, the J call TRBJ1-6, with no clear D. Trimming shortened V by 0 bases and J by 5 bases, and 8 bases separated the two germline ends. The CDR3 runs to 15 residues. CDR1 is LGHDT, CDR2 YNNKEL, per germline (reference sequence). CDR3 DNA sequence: TGTGCCAGCAGCCAAGATACCCGTGATAATTCACCCCTCCACTTT. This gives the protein CASSQDTRDNSPLHF.

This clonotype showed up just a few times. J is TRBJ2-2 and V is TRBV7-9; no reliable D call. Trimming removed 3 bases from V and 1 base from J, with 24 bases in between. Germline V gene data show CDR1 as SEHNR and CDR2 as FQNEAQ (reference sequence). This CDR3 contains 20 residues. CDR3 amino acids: CASSFPVIELTTLNTGELFF. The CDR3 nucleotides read TGTGCCAGCAGCTTCCCAGTTATAGAGCTTACCACTTTGAACACCGGGGAGCTGTTTTTT.